This TCR beta chain was obtained from a study of cytomegalovirus exposure and HLA in healthy donors. Overall study results and limits: The authors listed 150 or so TCR beta chains as cytomegalovirus-associated. The study found most TCR sequences rare, yet found some public TCRs in many donors.

This CDR3 region has 15 residues. V was shortened by 4 bases and J by 2 bases, with 17 bases between the two germline ends. Looked up from germline, CDR1 is GTSNPN and CDR2 is SVGIG (reference sequence). The PCR was carried out with 60 Vbeta primers and 13 Jbeta primers. The data were produced by immunoSEQ multiplex PCR, yet TCRdb's version contains in-frame clones alone and is incomplete. Here the sample spans about 110,000 clones, 75% to 85% being singletons. Worth noting for this clone: The antigen remains unidentified.

This TCR was sampled from a man younger than 35 in good health and CMV-seronegative. The sample was PBMCs. The chain joins TRBV30 to TRBJ1-2, with a weak D call TRBD1 (6 bases). CDR3 loop: CAWIPLRGENYGYTF. CDR3 nucleotide sequence: TGTGCCTGGATCCCACTCAGGGGTGAGAACTATGGCTACACCTTC.